This passage covers 25 T cell receptor beta chains from one sample sequenced in a study of shared clonotypes between healthy human individuals. Profiling relied on immunoSEQ multiplex PCR, and the TCRdb table lists in-frame clones only, not all of them. The table has 560,000 or so clones, roughly 95% seen once; the top ten hold about 0.12%. Positive CCR7 selection of CD45RO-negative cells yielded the naive CD8 cells, and terminally differentiated effector memory CD45RA+ cells were excluded. Sequencing used naive CD8+ T cells sorted from blood. The receptors were sampled from a woman aged 25 to 39 in good health.

The chain combines TRBV11-2 with TRBJ2-7, with 7 nucleotides matching TRBD2. The germline gives CDR1 SGHAT, CDR2 FQNNGV. The V segment lost 5 bases and the J segment 6 bases; nucleotides outside the gene matches: 4. This CDR3 region has 12 residues. CDR3 residues: CASSEGGLEQYF. The CDR3 bases are TGTGCCAGCAGCGAGGGAGGGCTCGAGCAGTACTTC.

CDR3 sequence: CASSLIGTGVHEQYF. In DNA, the CDR3 is TGTGCCAGCAGTTTGATCGGGACAGGGGTGCACGAGCAGTACTTC. The V call is TRBV27, the J call TRBJ2-7, with 10 nucleotides matching TRBD1. The CDR3 has 15 amino acids. The germline V gene has CDR1 MNHEY and CDR2 SMNVEV (reference sequence). Trimming took 3 bases from V and 5 from J; bases not matched to a gene: 7.

The chain carries TRBV19 and TRBJ2-5, with 9 nucleotides matching TRBD1. The CDR3 is 16 amino acids. Trimming cost V 5 bases and J 0 bases; bases outside gene matches: 7. Germline V gives CDR1 LNHDA, CDR2 SQIVND (reference sequence). The DNA for the CDR3 is TGTGCCAGTAGTTCAACAGGGGGCCTGTACCAAGAGACCCAGTACTTC. Its protein product is CASSSTGGLYQETQYF.

The J gene is TRBJ2-1, the V gene TRBV27; 10 bases agree with TRBD2. The V and J ends lost 8 bases and 4 bases, in that order; junction bases with no gene match: 8. The CDR3 contains 15 residues. CDR1 is MNHEY, CDR2 SMNVEV, per germline (reference sequence). The CDR3 is CASGPGTSVYNEQFF. For the CDR3, the DNA is TGTGCCAGCGGTCCGGGGACTAGCGTATACAATGAGCAGTTCTTC.

The genes are TRBV19 and TRBJ1-1; 7 bases are a match to TRBD1. Per germline, CDR1 LNHDA and CDR2 SQIVND (reference sequence). This CDR3 region has 14 residues. Germline trimming cut 5 bases from V and 4 bases from J; bases unmatched to any gene: 7. CDR3 sequence: CASSFDRESTEAFF. Written as DNA, the CDR3 is TGTGCCAGTAGTTTCGACAGGGAGAGCACTGAAGCTTTCTTT.

The chain carries TRBV7-9 and TRBJ2-1; D is tentatively TRBD1 or TRBD2 (5 bases each). V was cut by 8 bases and J by 4 bases, with 18 bases left in between. CDR3 length equals 15 residues. CDR1 SEHNR and CDR2 FQNEAQ come from the germline V gene (reference sequence). CDR3 region: CASLFLGEFYNEQFF. CDR3 bases: TGTGCCAGCCTCTTCCTGGGGGAGTTTTACAATGAGCAGTTCTTC.

This clone was observed a single time. V and J are TRBV2 and TRBJ1-4, with D unresolved. The CDR3 runs to 12 residues. Deletions cut 6 bases from V and 10 bases from J, with 12 bases between. Germline values: CDR1 SNHLY, CDR2 FYNNEI. CDR3 amino acids: CASREPRPKLFF. In DNA form, the CDR3 reads TGTGCCAGCAGGGAACCTCGCCCAAAACTGTTTTTT.

The chain carries TRBV27 and TRBJ2-2; tentatively, D is TRBD2 (5 bases). V gave up 6 bases and J gave up 6 bases, with 11 bases separating them. Germline lookup yields CDR1 MNHEY and CDR2 SMNVEV (reference sequence). The CDR3 covers 13 residues. CDR3 in amino acids: CASSRWTAGELFF. The CDR3 coding sequence is TGTGCCAGCAGCCGATGGACTGCCGGGGAGCTGTTTTTT.

The V call is TRBV28, the J call TRBJ2-3, with TRBD2 matching 9 bases. The CDR3 covers 15 residues. J lost 5 bases, V lost 1 base, and 4 bases had no gene match. In germline, CDR1 is MDHEN, CDR2 SYDVKM. The CDR3 bases are TGTGCCAGCAGTTTATTGGTAGCGGGAGAAGATACGCAGTATTTT. This codes for CASSLLVAGEDTQYF.

V usage is TRBV10-2 and J usage is TRBJ2-1; D gene unclear. This CDR3 is 11 amino acids long. V dropped 5 bases and J dropped 10 bases, with 9 bases sitting between them. Germline-derived CDR1 and CDR2 are WSHSY and SAAADI. CDR3 nucleotide sequence: TGCGCCAGCAGTCCAGCGTCAGAGCAGTTCTTC. This translates into CASSPASEQFF.

The chain couples TRBV15 to TRBJ2-3; D uncertain. Germline V lookup: CDR1 LNHNV, CDR2 YYDKDF (reference sequence). V dropped 0 bases and J dropped 0 bases, with 10 bases sitting between them. The CDR3 totals 16 residues. CDR3 sequence reads: CATSRDIGLSTDTQYF. As DNA, the CDR3 is TGTGCCACCAGCAGAGATATCGGCCTTAGCACAGATACGCAGTATTTT.

V usage is TRBV7-6 and J usage is TRBJ1-5; 7 nucleotides align to TRBD1. Germline trimming cut 1 base from V and 5 bases from J; bases unmatched to any gene: 8. Looked up from germline, CDR1 is SGHVS and CDR2 is FNYEAQ. The CDR3 is 16 amino acids. CDR3 amino acids: CASSLGLGGPDQPQHF. CDR3 in DNA: TGTGCCAGCAGCTTAGGGTTAGGGGGCCCAGATCAGCCCCAGCATTTT.

The chain links TRBV10-2 to TRBJ2-1; D assignment may be TRBD1 or TRBD2 (5 bases each). V lost 2 bases, J lost 8 bases, and 13 bases lay in between. Germline-derived CDR1 and CDR2 are WSHSY and SAAADI. CDR3 size: 14 residues. The CDR3 here is CASSEGGRLDEQFF. CDR3 nucleotide sequence: TGCGCCAGCAGTGAGGGGGGTAGGTTGGATGAGCAGTTCTTC.

V is TRBV2 and J is TRBJ1-5, with unresolved D. Germline V gene sequence: CDR1 SNHLY, CDR2 FYNNEI. The CDR3 is made up of 12 amino acids. The V end was cut by 6 bases, the J end by 1 base, with 4 bases between. Here the CDR3 reads CASRLSNQPQHF. CDR3 sequence (DNA): TGTGCCAGCAGGCTCAGCAATCAGCCCCAGCATTTT. The full variable domain, completed using reference TRBV2 and TRBJ1-5, is EPEVTQTPSHQVTQMGQEVILRCVPISNHLYFYWYRQILGQKVEFLVSFYNNEISEKSEIFDDQFSVERPDGSNFTLKIRSTKLEDSAMYFCASRLSNQPQHFGDGTRLSIL.

The V and J genes are TRBV6-1 and TRBJ1-2; D gene unclear. The CDR3 is 15 residues long. V lost 7 bases to trimming and J lost 0 bases, with 15 bases between them. Germline loops: CDR1 MNHNS, CDR2 SASEGT. The CDR3 nucleotides are TGTGCCAGCACCGGTGGTACAGTAGCTAACTATGGCTACACCTTC. As protein: CASTGGTVANYGYTF.

The rearrangement uses TRBV5-6 and TRBJ1-2; a weak D match, TRBD1 (5 bases). CDR1 and CDR2 (germline): SGHDT, YYEEEE. The CDR3 length is 14 residues. With 1 base removed from V and 4 bases from J, the gap between germline ends came to 11 bases. The CDR3 protein is CASSLWGLGYGYTF. CDR3 in DNA: TGTGCCAGCAGCTTGTGGGGACTTGGCTATGGCTACACCTTC.

The J gene is TRBJ2-1, the V gene TRBV6-1; 8 positions match TRBD2. Germline CDR1 and CDR2: MNHNS and SASEGT. The CDR3 spans 18 residues. V lost 2 bases, J lost 4 bases, and 13 bases stayed unmatched. CDR3 sequence reads: CASSESRVVAGLYNEQFF. DNA for the CDR3: TGTGCCAGCAGTGAATCTAGGGTTGTAGCGGGGTTATACAATGAGCAGTTCTTC.

Notes on this clone: The identical CDR3 is also encoded by other nucleotide sequences in the sample. The gene calls are TRBV7-9 and TRBJ1-5; 7 bases align to TRBD1. V trimming: 1 base; J trimming: 3 bases; junction bases outside the gene matches: 3. The V gene's germline CDR1 is SEHNR and CDR2 FQNEAQ (reference sequence). This CDR3 contains 15 residues. The CDR3 loop reads CASSLEGTDNQPQHF. CDR3 DNA: TGTGCCAGCAGCTTAGAGGGGACAGACAATCAGCCCCAGCATTTT.

V is TRBV27 and J is TRBJ2-7, with a tentative D call TRBD1 (5 bases). Trimming removed 5 bases at V and 2 bases at J, with 13 bases between. The CDR3 consists of 14 residues. Per the germline V gene, CDR1 is MNHEY and CDR2 is SMNVEV (reference sequence). CDR3 sequence reads: CASSDGHLTYEQYF. The CDR3 DNA reads TGTGCCAGCAGTGACGGACATTTGACCTACGAGCAGTACTTC.

Only one count was recorded for this clone. The chain couples TRBV7-2 to TRBJ2-7, with 12 bases that match TRBD2. Germline-derived CDR1 and CDR2 are SGHTA and FQGNSA. The CDR3 runs 18 residues. Trimming cost V 1 base and J 3 bases; bases outside gene matches: 10. DNA for the CDR3: TGTGCCAGCAGCTTAGAAGGACTAGCGGGACTGAGGGGCTACGAGCAGTACTTC. Translation: CASSLEGLAGLRGYEQYF.

The CDR3 DNA reads TGTGCCAGCAGCTTAGGGGGGGACAGCGCCTACGAGCAGTACTTC. This gives the protein CASSLGGDSAYEQYF. The V and J genes are TRBV7-2 and TRBJ2-7; TRBD1 might be the D (7 bases). The V gene lost 1 base and the J gene lost 2 bases, with 12 bases spanning the gap. Germline V gene lookup returns CDR1 SGHTA and CDR2 FQGNSA. This CDR3 is built from 15 residues. Full variable domain (missing parts from reference TRBV7-2 and TRBJ2-7): GAGVSQSPSNKVTEKGKDVELRCDPISGHTALYWYRQSLGQGLEFLIYFQGNSAPDKSGLPSDRFSAERTGGSVSTLTIQRTQQEDSAVYLCASSLGGDSAYEQYFGPGTRLTVT.

CDR3 region: CASSIDSWNTEAFF. In DNA form, the CDR3 reads TGCGCCAGCAGCATTGACTCATGGAACACTGAAGCTTTCTTT. J is TRBJ1-1 and V is TRBV5-1; D ambiguous. Germline V gives CDR1 SGHRS, CDR2 YFSETQ. V was pared by 4 bases and J by 1 base, with 11 bases between. The CDR3 totals 14 residues.

With regard to this clone: This specimen includes other DNA sequences encoding the same CDR3. The rearrangement links TRBV19 to TRBJ2-5; TRBD2 matches 12 bases. Germline assignment: CDR1 LNHDA and CDR2 SQIVND (reference sequence). The length of the CDR3 is 15 residues. With V trimmed by 5 bases and J by 2 bases, 3 bases remained unmatched. As DNA, the CDR3 is TGTGCCAGTAGTGCAGGACTAGCGGGACAAGAGACCCAGTACTTC. Translating it yields CASSAGLAGQETQYF.

The chain couples TRBV6-5 to TRBJ2-5; weak D call: TRBD2 (5 bases). CDR3 size: 15 residues. V dropped 3 bases and J dropped 5 bases, with 16 bases sitting between them. Germline CDR1 and CDR2: MNHEY and SVGAGI. CDR3: CASSYTGGSQETQYF. CDR3 nucleotide sequence: TGTGCCAGCAGTTATACCGGCGGGTCACAGGAGACCCAGTACTTC.

The rearrangement joins TRBV7-9 to TRBJ2-1; 13 bases agree with TRBD2. There are 19 residues in the CDR3. The V segment lost 5 bases and the J segment 0 bases; nucleotides outside the gene matches: 10. CDR1 and CDR2 (germline): SEHNR, FQNEAQ (reference sequence). CDR3 nucleotides: TGTGCCAGCAGCCCATACCTGACTAGCGGGGGGAGCTCCTACAATGAGCAGTTCTTC. Protein product: CASSPYLTSGGSSYNEQFF.